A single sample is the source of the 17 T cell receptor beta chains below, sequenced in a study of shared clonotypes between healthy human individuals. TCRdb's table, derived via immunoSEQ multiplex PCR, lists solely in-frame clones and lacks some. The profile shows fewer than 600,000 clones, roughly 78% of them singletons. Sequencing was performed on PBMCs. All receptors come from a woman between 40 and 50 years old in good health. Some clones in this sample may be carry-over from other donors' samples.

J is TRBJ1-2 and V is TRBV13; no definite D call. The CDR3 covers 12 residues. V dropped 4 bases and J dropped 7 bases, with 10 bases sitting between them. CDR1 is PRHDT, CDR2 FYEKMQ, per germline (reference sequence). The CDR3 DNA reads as TGTGCCAGCAGCTCCGGGTCCACTGGCTACACCTTC. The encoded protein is CASSSGSTGYTF.

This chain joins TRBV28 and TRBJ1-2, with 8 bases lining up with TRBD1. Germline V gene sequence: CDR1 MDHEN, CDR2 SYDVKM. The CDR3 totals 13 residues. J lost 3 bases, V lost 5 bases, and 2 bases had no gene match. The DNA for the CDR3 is TGTGCCAGCAGTGAACAGGGGGACTATGGCTACACCTTC. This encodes CASSEQGDYGYTF.

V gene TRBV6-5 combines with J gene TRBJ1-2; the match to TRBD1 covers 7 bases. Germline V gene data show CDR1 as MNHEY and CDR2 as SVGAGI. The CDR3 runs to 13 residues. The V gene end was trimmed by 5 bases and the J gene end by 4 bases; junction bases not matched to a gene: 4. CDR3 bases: TGTGCCAGCAGTGACACAGGGGCCTATGGCTACACCTTC. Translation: CASSDTGAYGYTF.

The CDR3 DNA is TGTGCCAGCAGTTTACCAGTTTACAATGAGCAGTTCTTC. Translation: CASSLPVYNEQFF. This chain uses TRBV28 with TRBJ2-1; D uncertain. This CDR3 is built from 13 residues. Per the germline V gene, CDR1 is MDHEN and CDR2 is SYDVKM. V was pared by 2 bases and J by 4 bases, with 6 bases between.

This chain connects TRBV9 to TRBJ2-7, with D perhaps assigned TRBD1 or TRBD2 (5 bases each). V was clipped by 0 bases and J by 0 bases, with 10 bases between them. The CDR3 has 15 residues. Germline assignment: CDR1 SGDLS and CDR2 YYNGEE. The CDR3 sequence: CASSVATGPSYEQYF. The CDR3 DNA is TGTGCCAGCAGCGTAGCTACGGGACCCTCCTACGAGCAGTACTTC. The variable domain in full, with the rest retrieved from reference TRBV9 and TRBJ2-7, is DSGVTQTPKHLITATGQRVTLRCSPRSGDLSVYWYQQSLDQGLQFLIQYYNGEERAKGNILERFSAQQFPDLHSELNLSSLELGDSALYFCASSVATGPSYEQYFGPGTRLTVT.

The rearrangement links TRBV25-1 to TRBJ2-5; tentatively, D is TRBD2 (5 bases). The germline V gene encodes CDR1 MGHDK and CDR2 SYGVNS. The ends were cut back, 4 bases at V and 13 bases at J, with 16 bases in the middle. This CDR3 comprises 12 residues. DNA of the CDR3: TGTGCCAGCAGTGCCTCTGCTTCCGGGATGTACTTC. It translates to CASSASASGMYF.

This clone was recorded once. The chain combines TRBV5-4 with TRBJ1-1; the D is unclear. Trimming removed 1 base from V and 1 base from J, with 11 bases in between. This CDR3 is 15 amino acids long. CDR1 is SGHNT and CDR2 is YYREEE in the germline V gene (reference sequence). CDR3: CASSLTVPRNTEAFF. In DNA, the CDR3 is TGTGCCAGCAGCTTGACAGTCCCGCGGAACACTGAAGCTTTCTTT.

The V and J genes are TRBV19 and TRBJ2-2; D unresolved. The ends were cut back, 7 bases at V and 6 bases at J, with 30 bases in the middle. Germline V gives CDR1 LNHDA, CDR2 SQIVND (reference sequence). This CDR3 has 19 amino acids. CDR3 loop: CASKALYSTPVSVSGELFF. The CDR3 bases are TGTGCCAGTAAGGCCCTATACTCTACACCAGTTTCTGTCTCCGGGGAGCTGTTTTTT.

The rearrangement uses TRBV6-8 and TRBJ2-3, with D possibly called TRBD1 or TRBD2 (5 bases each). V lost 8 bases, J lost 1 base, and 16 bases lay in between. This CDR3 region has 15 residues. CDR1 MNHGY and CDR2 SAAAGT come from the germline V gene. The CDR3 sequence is CASFSSRGGTDTQYF. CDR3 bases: TGTGCCAGCTTCAGTTCCCGAGGGGGCACAGATACGCAGTATTTT.

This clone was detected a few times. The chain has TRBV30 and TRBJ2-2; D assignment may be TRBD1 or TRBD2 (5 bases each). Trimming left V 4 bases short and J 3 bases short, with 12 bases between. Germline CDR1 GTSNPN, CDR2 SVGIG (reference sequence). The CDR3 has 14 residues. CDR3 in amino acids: CAWKRDGDTGELFF. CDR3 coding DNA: TGTGCCTGGAAGAGGGACGGTGACACCGGGGAGCTGTTTTTT.

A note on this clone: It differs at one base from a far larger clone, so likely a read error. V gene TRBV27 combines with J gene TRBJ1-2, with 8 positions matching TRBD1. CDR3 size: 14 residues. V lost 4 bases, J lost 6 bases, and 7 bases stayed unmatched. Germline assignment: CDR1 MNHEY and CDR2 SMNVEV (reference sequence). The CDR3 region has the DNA TGTGCCAGCAGTTCATGGGAGACAGGGGATGGCTACACCTTC. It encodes CASSSWETGDGYTF.

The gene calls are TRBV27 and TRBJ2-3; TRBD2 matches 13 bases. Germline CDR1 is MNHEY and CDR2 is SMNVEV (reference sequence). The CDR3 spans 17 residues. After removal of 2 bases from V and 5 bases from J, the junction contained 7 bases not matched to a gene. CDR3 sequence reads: CASSLLTSGRAEDTQYF. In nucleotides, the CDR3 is TGTGCCAGCAGTTTACTAACTAGCGGGAGGGCCGAAGATACGCAGTATTTT.

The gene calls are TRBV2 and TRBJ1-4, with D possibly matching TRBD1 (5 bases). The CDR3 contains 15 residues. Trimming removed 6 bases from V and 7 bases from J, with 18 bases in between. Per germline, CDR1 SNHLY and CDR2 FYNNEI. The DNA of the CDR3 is TGTGCCAGCAGGGTCGGGACCCCGAGCGGTGAAAAACTGTTTTTT. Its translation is CASRVGTPSGEKLFF. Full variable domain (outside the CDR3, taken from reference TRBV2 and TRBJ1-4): EPEVTQTPSHQVTQMGQEVILRCVPISNHLYFYWYRQILGQKVEFLVSFYNNEISEKSEIFDDQFSVERPDGSNFTLKIRSTKLEDSAMYFCASRVGTPSGEKLFFGSGTQLSVL.

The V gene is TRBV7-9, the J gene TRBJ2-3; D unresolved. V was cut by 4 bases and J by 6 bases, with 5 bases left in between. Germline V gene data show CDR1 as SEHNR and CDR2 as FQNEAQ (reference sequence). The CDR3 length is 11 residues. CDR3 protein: CASSSEDTQYF. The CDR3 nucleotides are TGTGCCAGCAGCTCCGAGGATACGCAGTATTTT.

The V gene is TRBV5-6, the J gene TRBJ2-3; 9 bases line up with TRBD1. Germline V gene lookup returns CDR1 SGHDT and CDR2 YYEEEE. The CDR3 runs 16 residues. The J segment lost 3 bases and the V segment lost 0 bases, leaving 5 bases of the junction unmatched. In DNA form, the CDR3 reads TGTGCCAGCAGCTTGGGGGGACAGGGAGGAACAGATACGCAGTATTTT. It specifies CASSLGGQGGTDTQYF.

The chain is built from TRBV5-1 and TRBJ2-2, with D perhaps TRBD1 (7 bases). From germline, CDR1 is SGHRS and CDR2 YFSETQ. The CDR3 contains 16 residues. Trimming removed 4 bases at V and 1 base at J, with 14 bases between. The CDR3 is CASSPLRGENTGELFF. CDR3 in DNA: TGCGCCAGCAGCCCGCTCAGGGGGGAGAACACCGGGGAGCTGTTTTTT.

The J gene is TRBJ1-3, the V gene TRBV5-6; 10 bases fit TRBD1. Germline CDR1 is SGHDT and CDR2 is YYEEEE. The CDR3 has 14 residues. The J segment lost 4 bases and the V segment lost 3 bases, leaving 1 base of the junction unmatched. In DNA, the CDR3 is TGTGCCAGCAGCTCGACAGGGGGCGGAAACACCATATATTTT. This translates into CASSSTGGGNTIYF.